These T cell receptor beta chains were read from a single sample in a study of Ad26.COV2.S vaccination and SARS-CoV-2 variants. TCRdb's table, derived via immunoSEQ multiplex PCR, lists solely in-frame clones and lacks some. Among about 400,000 clones, about nine tenths were seen once, and the ten largest hold approximately 1.9%. This specimen consisted of peripheral blood, obtained in a trial of Ad26.COV2.S vaccine versus placebo. The receptors were sampled from a person between 18 and 60 years old who received the Ad26.COV2.S COVID-19 vaccine or a placebo. Each CDR3 is given with its conserved first and last residue. A D gene is named only where the DNA matches it firmly. For some rows the clone size is stated as once, few or many, or as a class when expanded; others skip it.

J gene: TRBJ2-7
CDR3 length: 15
D gene: NA
V gene: TRBV11-2
clone size: NA
CDR3 protein: CASSLPLGTVYEQYF
CDR3 DNA: TGTGCCAGCAGCTTACCGCTCGGGACCGTATACGAGCAGTACTTC

J gene: TRBJ2-7
CDR3 length: 11
D gene: NA
V gene: TRBV20-1
clone size: NA
CDR3 protein: CSARVGYEQYF
CDR3 DNA: TGCAGTGCGCGGGTCGGCTACGAGCAGTACTTC

J gene: TRBJ2-7
CDR3 length: 14
D gene: TRBD1
V gene: TRBV5-1
clone size: NA
CDR3 protein: CASSPGQGLYEQYF
CDR3 DNA: TGCGCCAGCAGTCCGGGACAGGGGTTATACGAGCAGTACTTC

J gene: TRBJ2-3
CDR3 length: 14
D gene: NA
V gene: TRBV13
clone size: NA
CDR3 protein: CASSFEGPLGAQYF
CDR3 DNA: TGTGCCAGCAGCTTCGAGGGGCCCCTCGGGGCGCAGTATTTT

J gene: TRBJ2-3
CDR3 length: 16
D gene: NA
V gene: TRBV29-1
clone size: NA
CDR3 protein: CSSSSRGYRSTDTQYF
CDR3 DNA: TGCAGCTCCTCTTCAAGGGGTTACAGAAGCACAGATACGCAGTATTTT

J gene: TRBJ1-2
CDR3 length: 17
D gene: TRBD1
V gene: TRBV11-2
clone size: NA
CDR3 protein: CASSSRDRGLQNYGYTF
CDR3 DNA: TGTGCCAGCAGCTCCCGGGACAGGGGGCTTCAGAACTATGGCTACACCTTC

J gene: TRBJ1-3
CDR3 length: 14
D gene: TRBD1
V gene: TRBV2
clone size: few
CDR3 protein: CASMKDRSGNTIYF
CDR3 DNA: TGTGCCAGCATGAAGGACAGGAGTGGAAACACCATATATTTT

J gene: TRBJ2-1
CDR3 length: 15
D gene: TRBD1
V gene: TRBV7-3
clone size: NA
CDR3 protein: CASSLAGQGENEQFF
CDR3 DNA: TGTGCCAGCAGCTTAGCCGGACAGGGAGAAAATGAGCAGTTCTTC

J gene: TRBJ2-3
CDR3 length: 14
D gene: TRBD1
V gene: TRBV7-9
clone size: NA
CDR3 protein: CASSQGQGTDTQYF
CDR3 DNA: TGTGCCAGCAGCCAGGGACAGGGCACAGATACGCAGTATTTT

J gene: TRBJ2-6
CDR3 length: 15
D gene: NA
V gene: TRBV19
clone size: NA
CDR3 protein: CASSMGLSGANVLTF
CDR3 DNA: TGTGCCAGTAGTATGGGGCTCTCTGGGGCCAACGTCCTGACTTTC

J gene: TRBJ2-3
CDR3 length: 15
D gene: TRBD2
V gene: TRBV7-2
clone size: NA
CDR3 protein: CASSSGLARTDTQYF
CDR3 DNA: TGTGCCAGCAGCTCGGGACTAGCGCGCACAGATACGCAGTATTTT

J gene: TRBJ2-1
CDR3 length: 15
D gene: TRBD2
V gene: TRBV7-6
clone size: many
CDR3 protein: CASSYSGSSYNEQFF
CDR3 DNA: TGTGCCAGCAGCTATAGCGGGAGCTCCTACAATGAGCAGTTCTTC

J gene: TRBJ2-1
CDR3 length: 13
D gene: NA
V gene: TRBV7-3
clone size: NA
CDR3 protein: CASSAGQNNEQFF
CDR3 DNA: TGTGCCAGCAGCGCGGGACAGAACAATGAGCAGTTCTTC